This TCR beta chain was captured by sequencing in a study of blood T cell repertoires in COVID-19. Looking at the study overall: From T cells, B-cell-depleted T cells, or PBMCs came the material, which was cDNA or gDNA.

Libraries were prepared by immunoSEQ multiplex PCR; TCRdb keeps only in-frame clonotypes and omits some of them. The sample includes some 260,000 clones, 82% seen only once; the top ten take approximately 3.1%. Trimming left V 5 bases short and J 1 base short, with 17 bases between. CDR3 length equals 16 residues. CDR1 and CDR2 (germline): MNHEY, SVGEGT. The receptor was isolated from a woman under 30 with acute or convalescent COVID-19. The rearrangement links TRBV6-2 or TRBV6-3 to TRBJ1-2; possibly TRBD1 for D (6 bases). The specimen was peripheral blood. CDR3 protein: CASSPTGKSDNYGYTF. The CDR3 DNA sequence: TGTGCCAGCAGTCCGACAGGAAAAAGCGATAACTATGGCTACACCTTC.